The TCR beta chain under discussion was sequenced for a study of monozygotic twins with inflammatory bowel disease. Study results and caveats: Differences in immunosuppressive treatment may have been a source of added variability in patient repertoires.

Every TCR library drew on about 3.5 ug of total RNA. UMIs containing a 6-nucleotide sample barcode were added via template switching. TCRdb re-called the 5' RACE reads and catalogs CDR3 proteins one per entry, DNA excluded. Its clone listing holds about 160,000 distinct CDR3 sequences. Of note for this clonotype: Antigen unknown.

The CDR3 contains 14 residues. Looked up from germline, CDR1 is DFQATT and CDR2 is SNEGSKA (reference sequence). The source of this sequence is a human donor with ulcerative colitis or Crohn's disease, or a healthy co-twin of an affected twin (not recorded which). The chain combines TRBV20-1 with TRBJ2-7; TCRdb returns TRBD2, unconfirmable since there is no DNA. Sequenced input: blood. This CDR3 reads CSAYASEGSYEQYF.